This paragraph covers one TCR beta chain sequence. Authors' processing steps: Estimation of nucleated cell counts relied on the amplification of reference gene primers. Using immunoSEQ multiplex PCR, the repertoire was profiled, and TCRdb retains in-frame clones only, with some absent. V and J calls and clone size are those listed in that table; D and trimming were worked out from the DNA. This sample has some 270,000 clones, with over 80% found just once. This record belongs to a study of blood T cell repertoires in COVID-19. Self-reported history from a screening survey and questionnaire set each donor's cohort. People in the exposed group encountered a COVID-19 case within 2 weeks before entering the study. The V gene's germline CDR1 is LGHNA and CDR2 YNFKEQ. The CDR3 loop spans 15 amino acids. V lost 1 base to trimming and J lost 5 bases, with 14 bases between them.

The rearrangement links TRBV4-2 to TRBJ2-5, with D tentatively TRBD2 (5 bases). The TCR originated in a woman between 40 and 50 years old who had been exposed to COVID-19. The sample was PBMCs or T cells enriched from blood (not recorded which). The DNA for the CDR3 is TGTGCCAGCAGCCAAGCGGCCGGGGTTGATGAGACCCAGTACTTC. Amino acid sequence: CASSQAAGVDETQYF.